Below, 8 T cell receptor beta chains from the same sample are listed, as sequenced in a study of OX40 agonist ivuxolimab in advanced cancers. The data were produced by immunoSEQ multiplex PCR, yet TCRdb's version contains in-frame clones alone and is incomplete. The repertoire holds some 86,000 clones, with about 90% as singletons. The material sequenced was CD4+ or CD8+ T cells sorted from blood, taken in a trial of the OX40 agonist ivuxolimab. The receptor source for this set is an adult with an advanced solid tumor such as melanoma, head and neck, liver or kidney cancer.

The V gene is TRBV19, the J gene TRBJ1-5; D may be TRBD1 (5 bases). The CDR3 spans 14 residues. Germline V gives CDR1 LNHDA, CDR2 SQIVND (reference sequence). The V gene lost 7 bases and the J gene lost 3 bases, with 13 bases spanning the gap. This CDR3 reads CASTTDRFNQPQHF. CDR3 DNA: TGTGCCAGTACCACCGACAGATTCAATCAGCCCCAGCATTTT.

The table lists this clone with a few counts. The rearrangement joins TRBV28 to TRBJ1-6, with D hard to call. The CDR3 runs 11 residues. Germline CDR1 and CDR2: MDHEN and SYDVKM. V gave up 9 bases and J gave up 15 bases, with 15 bases separating them. CDR3 residues: CASSGRLGLHF. The CDR3 region has the DNA TGTGCCAGTTCAGGCCGTTTGGGCCTCCACTTT.

This rearrangement joins TRBV6-5 to TRBJ2-7, with no clear D. Germline CDR1 MNHEY, CDR2 SVGAGI. V was cut by 6 bases and J by 7 bases, with 16 bases left in between. The CDR3 totals 13 residues. The CDR3 sequence is CASSPTRHREQYF. DNA of the CDR3: TGTGCCAGCAGCCCGACCAGACATAGGGAGCAGTACTTC.

J is TRBJ1-3 and V is TRBV29-1; D is ambiguous. Deletions cut 6 bases from V and 0 bases from J, with 9 bases between. The germline CDR1 and CDR2 sequences are SQVTM and ANQGSEA. This CDR3 is 13 amino acids long. CDR3 protein: CSVRGISGNTIYF. CDR3 coding DNA: TGCAGCGTGCGTGGTATCTCTGGAAACACCATATATTTT.

The rearrangement links TRBV7-2 to TRBJ1-4; D might be TRBD1 (5 bases). Between the trimmed V and J ends, which lost 6 bases and 3 bases, there was a span of 17 bases. CDR1 and CDR2 from the germline V gene are SGHTA and FQGNSA. The CDR3 length is 16 residues. For the CDR3, the DNA is TGTGCCAGCAGTGTGGGGGGTCGAAGCTCTAATGAAAAACTGTTTTTT. Protein sequence: CASSVGGRSSNEKLFF.

This clone showed up just once. The chain joins TRBV30 to TRBJ1-1; D ambiguous. The germline gives CDR1 GTSNPN, CDR2 SVGIG (reference sequence). The V and J ends lost 3 bases and 1 base respectively, with 9 bases between them. CDR3 size: 13 residues. The CDR3 DNA follows: TGTGCCTGGAGATGGACGGAGAACACTGAAGCTTTCTTT. Protein product: CAWRWTENTEAFF. The whole variable domain, filled in from reference TRBV30 and TRBJ1-1, reads SQTIHQWPATLVQPVGSPLSLECTVEGTSNPNLYWYRQAAGRGLQLLFYSVGIGQISSEVPQNLSASRPQDRQFILSSKKLLLSDSGFYLCAWRWTENTEAFFGQGTRLTVV.

V is TRBV9 and J is TRBJ1-5; D is unresolved. This CDR3 has 13 amino acids. Germline V CDR1 and CDR2: SGDLS, YYNGEE. The ends were cut back, 3 bases at V and 6 bases at J, with 10 bases in the middle. The CDR3: CASSAKGGQPQHF. CDR3 coding DNA: TGTGCCAGCAGCGCCAAGGGCGGTCAGCCCCAGCATTTT.

This clone has a handful of counts. This chain joins TRBV4-1 and TRBJ2-4; D uncertain. The CDR3 consists of 16 residues. Germline CDR1 reads MGHRA; CDR2 reads YSYEKL. Trimming took 1 base from V and 3 from J, leaving 13 bases between them. This CDR3 is CASSQGVLLDKNIQYF. The CDR3 DNA follows: TGCGCCAGCAGCCAAGGAGTTTTGCTGGACAAAAACATTCAGTACTTC.